These 2 T cell receptor beta chains originate from one sample sequenced in a study of blood T cell repertoires in COVID-19. Only in-frame clones appear in the TCRdb table, and some are missing; sequencing was by immunoSEQ multiplex PCR. The sample records around 77,000 clones, 85% to 90% being singletons. The sequenced sample consisted of peripheral blood. These receptors were taken from a man in his sixties or seventies with active or convalescent COVID-19.

This chain connects TRBV5-5 to TRBJ1-5; TRBD1 is a possible D gene (5 bases). V gave up 2 bases and J gave up 8 bases, with 14 bases separating them. The CDR3 extends over 14 amino acids. Per germline, CDR1 SGHKS and CDR2 YYEKEE (reference sequence). The CDR3: CASSFNTGGEPQHF. The CDR3 DNA follows: TGTGCCAGCAGCTTCAACACCGGGGGGGAGCCCCAGCATTTT.

This sequence joins TRBV30 and TRBJ1-1, with D hard to call. V lost 3 bases to trimming and J lost 2 bases, with 10 bases between them. This CDR3 contains 13 residues. From germline, CDR1 is GTSNPN and CDR2 SVGIG (reference sequence). CDR3 residues: CAWRGQANTEAFF. The CDR3, as DNA: TGTGCCTGGAGGGGTCAGGCCAACACTGAAGCTTTCTTT.